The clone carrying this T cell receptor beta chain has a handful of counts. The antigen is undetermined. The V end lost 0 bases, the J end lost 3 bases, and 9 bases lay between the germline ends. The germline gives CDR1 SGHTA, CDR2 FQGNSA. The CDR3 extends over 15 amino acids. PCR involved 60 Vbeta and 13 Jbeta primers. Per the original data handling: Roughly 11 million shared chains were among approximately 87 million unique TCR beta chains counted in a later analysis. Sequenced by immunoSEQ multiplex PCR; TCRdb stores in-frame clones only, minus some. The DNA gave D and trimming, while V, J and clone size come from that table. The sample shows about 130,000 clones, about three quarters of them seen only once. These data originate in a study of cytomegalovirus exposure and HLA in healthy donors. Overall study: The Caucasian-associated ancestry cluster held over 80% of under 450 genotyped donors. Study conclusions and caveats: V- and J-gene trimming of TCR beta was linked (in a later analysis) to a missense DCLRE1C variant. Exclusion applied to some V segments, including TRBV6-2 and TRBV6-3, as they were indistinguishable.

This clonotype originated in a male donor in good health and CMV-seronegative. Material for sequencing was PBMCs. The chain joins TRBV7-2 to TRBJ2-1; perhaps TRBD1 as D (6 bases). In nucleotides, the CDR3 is TGTGCCAGCAGCTTAGCCCCGGGACACTACAATGAGCAGTTCTTC. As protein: CASSLAPGHYNEQFF. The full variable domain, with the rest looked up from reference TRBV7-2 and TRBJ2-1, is GAGVSQSPSNKVTEKGKDVELRCDPISGHTALYWYRQSLGQGLEFLIYFQGNSAPDKSGLPSDRFSAERTGGSVSTLTIQRTQQEDSAVYLCASSLAPGHYNEQFFGPGTRLTVL.